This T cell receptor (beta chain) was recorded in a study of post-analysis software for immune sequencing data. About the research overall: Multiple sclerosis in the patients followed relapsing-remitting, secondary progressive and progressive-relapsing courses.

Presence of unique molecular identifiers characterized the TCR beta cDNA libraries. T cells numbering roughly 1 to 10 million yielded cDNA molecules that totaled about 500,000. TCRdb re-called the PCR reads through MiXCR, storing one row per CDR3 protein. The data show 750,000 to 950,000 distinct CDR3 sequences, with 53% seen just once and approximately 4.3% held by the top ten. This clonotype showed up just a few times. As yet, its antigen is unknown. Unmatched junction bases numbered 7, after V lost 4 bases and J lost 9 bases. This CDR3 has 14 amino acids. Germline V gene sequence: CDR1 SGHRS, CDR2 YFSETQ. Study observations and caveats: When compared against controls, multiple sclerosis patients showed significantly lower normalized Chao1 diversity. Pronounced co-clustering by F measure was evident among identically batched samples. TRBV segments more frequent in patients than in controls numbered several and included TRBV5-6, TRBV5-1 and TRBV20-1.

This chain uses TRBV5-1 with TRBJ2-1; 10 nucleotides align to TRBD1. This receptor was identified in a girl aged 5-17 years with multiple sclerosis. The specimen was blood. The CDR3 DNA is TGCGCCAGCAGCAGGGGACAGGGGTTTGGTGAGCAGTTCTTC. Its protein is CASSRGQGFGEQFF.